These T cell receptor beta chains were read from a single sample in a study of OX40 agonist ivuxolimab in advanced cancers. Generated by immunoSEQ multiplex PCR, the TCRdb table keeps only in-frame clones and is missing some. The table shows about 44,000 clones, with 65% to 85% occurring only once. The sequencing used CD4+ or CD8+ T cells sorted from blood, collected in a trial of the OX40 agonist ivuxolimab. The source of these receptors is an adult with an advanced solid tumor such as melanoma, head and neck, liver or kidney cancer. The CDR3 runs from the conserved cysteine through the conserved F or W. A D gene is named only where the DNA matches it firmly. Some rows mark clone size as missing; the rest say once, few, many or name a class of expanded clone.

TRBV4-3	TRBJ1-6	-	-	TGCGCCAGCAGCCAAACATCAGGGAATAATTCACCCCTCCACTTT	CASSQTSGNNSPLHF
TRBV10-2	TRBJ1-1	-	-	TGCGCCAGCAGTGAGACATGGGGGAACACTGAAGCTTTCTTT	CASSETWGNTEAFF
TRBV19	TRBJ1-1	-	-	TGTGCCAGTAGTCTACGGGACGGATACACTGAAGCTTTCTTT	CASSLRDGYTEAFF
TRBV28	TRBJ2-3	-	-	TGTGCCAGCAGTTCCCCACCTTTCGGTGTGTCTAGCACAGATACGCAGTATTTT	CASSSPPFGVSSTDTQYF
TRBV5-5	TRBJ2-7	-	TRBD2	TGTGCCAGCAGCTTGGGAAGGGAGGGCCCTTACGAGCAGTACTTC	CASSLGREGPYEQYF
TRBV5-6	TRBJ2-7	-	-	TGTGCCAGCAGCTCGAGGGACACAGGCTACGAGCAGTACTTC	CASSSRDTGYEQYF
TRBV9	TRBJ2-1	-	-	TGTGCCAGCAGCGGGAGTAGCTTCACGGGTGAGCAGTTCTTC	CASSGSSFTGEQFF
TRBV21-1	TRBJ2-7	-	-	TGTGCCAGCAGCAAATTTCCCCCCCTCGGCAGGGGAAGCTCCTACGAGCAGTACTTC	CASSKFPPLGRGSSYEQYF
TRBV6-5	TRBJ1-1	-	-	TGTGCCAGCAGTTACGGAAGGACTGAAGCTTTCTTT	CASSYGRTEAFF
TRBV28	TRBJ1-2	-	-	TGTGCCAGCAGTTTACAGGGTTTATACGGCTACACCTTC	CASSLQGLYGYTF
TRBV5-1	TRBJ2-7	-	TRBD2	TGCGCCAGCAAGTGGAGTAGCGGGAATGGAGAGCAGTACTTC	CASKWSSGNGEQYF
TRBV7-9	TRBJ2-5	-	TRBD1	TGTGCCAGCAGCTCCAACAGGGGCCAAGAGACCCAGTACTTC	CASSSNRGQETQYF
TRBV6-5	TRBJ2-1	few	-	TGTGCCAGCAGTCTACCGGGACTGGAGCAGTTCTTC	CASSLPGLEQFF
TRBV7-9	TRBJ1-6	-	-	TGTGCCAGCAGCTTAGAACAGTATAATTCACCCCTCCACTTT	CASSLEQYNSPLHF
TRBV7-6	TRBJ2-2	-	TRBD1	TGTGCCAGCAGCTCAACGGGACAGCGAACCGGGGAGCTGTTTTTT	CASSSTGQRTGELFF
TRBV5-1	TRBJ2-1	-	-	TGCGCCAGCAGCCTATTAGGGGACATCTACAATGAGCAGTTCTTC	CASSLLGDIYNEQFF
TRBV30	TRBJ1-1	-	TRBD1	TGTGCCTGGAGTGAGAGGGGATTCGGGACAGGGGAGCTGGCGACTGAAGCTTTCTTT	CAWSERGFGTGELATEAFF
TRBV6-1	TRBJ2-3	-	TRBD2	TGTGCCAGCAGTCGTAGCGGGAGTTCGGTAGATACGCAGTATTTT	CASSRSGSSVDTQYF
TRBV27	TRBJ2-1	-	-	TGTGCCAGCAGTTTATTTCGAGGAATATCCTACAATGAGCAGTTCTTC	CASSLFRGISYNEQFF
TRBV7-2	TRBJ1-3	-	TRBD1	TGTGCCAGCAGCCCAGGGGGCGCGGGGGGAAACACCATATATTTT	CASSPGGAGGNTIYF
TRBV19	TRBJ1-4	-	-	TGTGCCAGTAGTCCCCGGGGCAGGGATGACGAAAAACTGTTTTTT	CASSPRGRDDEKLFF
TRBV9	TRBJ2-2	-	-	TGTGCCAGCAGTCGGTTAGGGACGACCGGGGAGCTGTTTTTT	CASSRLGTTGELFF
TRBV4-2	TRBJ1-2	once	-	TGTGCCAGCAGTTTCAAAACCGGGGGCAATGGCTACACCTTC	CASSFKTGGNGYTF
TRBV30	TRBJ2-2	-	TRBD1	TGTGCCTGGATAACAGGGGGCATCGGGGAGCTGTTTTTT	CAWITGGIGELFF
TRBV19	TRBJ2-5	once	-	TGTGCCAGTAGTAAGGGCAGGACAGAGACCCAGTACTTC	CASSKGRTETQYF
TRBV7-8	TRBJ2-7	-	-	TGTGCCAGCAGCTTTTCGGGGGCCTACGAGCAGTACTTC	CASSFSGAYEQYF
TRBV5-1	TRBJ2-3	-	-	TGCGCCAGCAGCTCCCTAGCCGGAGATACGCAGTATTTT	CASSSLAGDTQYF